This TCR beta chain was retrieved from a study of T cell repertoires in cytomegalovirus infection. The germline gives CDR1 MNHNS, CDR2 SASEGT. Trimming shortened V by 7 bases and J by 2 bases, and 11 bases separated the two germline ends. The CDR3 has 13 residues. TCRdb reanalysed the reads using MiXCR and keeps one entry per CDR3 protein. Here the sample spans roughly 120,000 distinct CDR3 sequences, around 10% being singletons. This clonotype was seen ten or more times. Antigen unknown. Sequencing was carried out using PBMCs, sequenced either directly or after in vitro stimulation (not recorded which). This TCR was recovered from a human donor in good health (CMV status not recorded). Some clones in this sample may be carry-over from other donors' samples. The J gene is TRBJ2-5, the V gene TRBV6-1; the D gene is possibly TRBD1 (6 bases). The DNA of the CDR3 is TGTGCCAGCAAATACAGGGCACAAGAGACCCAGTACTTC. The encoded protein is CASKYRAQETQYF.